Listed below are T cell receptor beta chains from one sample, sequenced in a study of CD4 T cells in relation to SARS-CoV-2 and coronaviruses. Profiled with immunoSEQ multiplex PCR; TCRdb holds only in-frame clones, not every one. The sample includes some 68,000 clones, over 85% of them seen just once. The sequenced material came from naive CD4+ T cells from PBMCs. The receptors here all came from a human donor in good health. Each CDR3 is given with its conserved first and last residue. Fields, in order: clone size, V gene, CDR3 protein. Only part of the rows carry a size: once, few, many, or a class if the clone is expanded.

NA TRBV11-2 CASGSTSGIYEQYF
NA TRBV5-1 CASSSSRSGNTIYF
NA TRBV30 CAWSVGGYDEKLFF
NA TRBV19 CASKAGPGELFF
NA TRBV5-1 CASSTGQSYEQYF
NA TRBV7-3 CASSFGVMNTEAFF
NA TRBV9 CASSGIAGGLYNEQFF
NA TRBV9 CASSVKLGASFPGELFF
NA TRBV4-2 CASSQAPNTGELFF
once TRBV30 CAWAGLADSYNEQFF